This T cell receptor (beta chain) was found in a study of T cell repertoires in cytomegalovirus infection. As for the study in general: Indicated by public TCR beta signatures were CMV infection and matching HLA type.

This clonotype occurred a few times. Its antigen is not identified. TCRdb analysed the reads with MiXCR anew, one entry per CDR3 protein. Of more than 350,000 distinct CDR3 sequences in the sample, roughly 31% were seen once. V shed 7 bases, J shed 6 bases, and the junction held 9 bases outside the gene matches. The CDR3 is 14 amino acids. Germline CDR1 is MNHNS and CDR2 is SASEGT. Study-wide results and caveats: CMV carriers with the relevant HLA were identified by cumulative public TCR beta family frequency. In two of eight donors, the top clonotype was HLA-C-restricted CMV-specific.

The V gene is TRBV6-1, the J gene TRBJ2-1; 7 bases fit TRBD2. The receptor comes from a human donor in good health (CMV status not recorded). Some clones in this sample may be carry-over from other donors' samples. The sequenced sample consisted of PBMCs. CDR3 in amino acids: CASILRLAINEQFF. CDR3 in DNA: TGTGCCAGCATCCTGCGACTAGCTATCAATGAGCAGTTCTTC.